The 28 T cell receptor beta chains below all came from one sample that was sequenced in a study of shared clonotypes between healthy human individuals. Clones were sequenced by immunoSEQ multiplex PCR, and TCRdb holds only the in-frame ones, with some missing. The repertoire holds about half a million clones, approximately 84% seen once, with about an eighth in the top ten. Material: PBMCs. Every receptor here comes from a woman between 35 and 50 years old in good health. Some clones in this sample may be carry-over from other donors' samples.

Regarding this clone: A read error likely explains this, since a far larger clone differs by one base. The chain is built from TRBV10-2 and TRBJ2-1; 13 bases agree with TRBD2. Germline V gene sequence: CDR1 WSHSY, CDR2 SAAADI. J gave up 12 bases and V 5 bases, and 16 bases lay outside the gene matches. This CDR3 spans 17 amino acids. CDR3: CASSYPGLAGDSGRQFF. CDR3 nucleotide sequence: TGCGCCAGCAGTTATCCTGGACTAGCGGGAGATAGCGGGAGGCAGTTCTTC.

The chain is built from TRBV18 and TRBJ1-1, with TRBD1 matching over 8 bases. The germline V gene has CDR1 KGHSH and CDR2 LQKENI. CDR3 size: 14 residues. The trim removed 5 bases at V and 4 bases at J, leaving 6 bases unmatched. CDR3 residues: CASSTGQGATEAFF. Here the CDR3 DNA reads TGTGCCAGCTCAACTGGACAGGGAGCCACTGAAGCTTTCTTT.

The CDR3 sequence: CASSLTPRGHTQYF. The CDR3 coding sequence is TGTGCCAGCAGCTTAACCCCCAGGGGGCATACGCAGTATTTT. J is TRBJ2-3 and V is TRBV7-3; TRBD1 agrees at 8 bases. With 0 bases clipped from V and 7 bases from J, the junction kept 3 bases outside the gene matches. The length of the CDR3 is 14 residues. Germline assignment: CDR1 SGHTA and CDR2 FQGTGA.

This clone was detected a few times. The chain links TRBV7-3 to TRBJ2-2, with D hard to call. Germline loops: CDR1 SGHTA, CDR2 FQGTGA. V was trimmed by 2 bases and J by 2 bases, leaving 6 bases between them. The CDR3 is 14 amino acids. In nucleotides, the CDR3 is TGTGCCAGCAGCTTAGGCAGAAACACCGGGGAGCTGTTTTTT. Translating it yields CASSLGRNTGELFF.

This chain links TRBV5-5 with TRBJ2-7, with D unresolved. Per the germline V gene, CDR1 is SGHKS and CDR2 is YYEKEE (reference sequence). The CDR3 totals 12 residues. Deletions cut 4 bases from V and 1 base from J, with 6 bases between. The CDR3, as DNA: TGTGCCAGCAGCCACCCGTCCTACGAGCAGTACTTC. Protein: CASSHPSYEQYF.

This clone was picked up one time. A far larger clone is one nucleotide away, so this likely arose from a read error. This same CDR3 is encoded by further DNA sequences in the sample. V usage is TRBV4-2 and J usage is TRBJ2-2; perhaps TRBD2 as D (6 bases). With 0 bases removed from V and 8 bases from J, the gap between germline ends came to 13 bases. CDR1 is LGHNA, CDR2 YNFKEQ, per germline. The CDR3 runs to 15 residues. DNA for the CDR3: TGTGCCAGCAGCCAAGATCACGGGAGTACTGGGGAGCTGTTTTTT. Encoded protein: CASSQDHGSTGELFF.

The gene calls are TRBV2 and TRBJ2-2, with 8 bases aligning to TRBD2. V was clipped by 3 bases and J by 2 bases; unmatched bases: 2. The CDR3 extends over 15 amino acids. The V gene's germline CDR1 is SNHLY and CDR2 FYNNEI. CDR3 in amino acids: CASSETSANTGELFF. CDR3 coding DNA: TGTGCCAGCAGTGAGACTAGCGCCAACACCGGGGAGCTGTTTTTT.

The chain has TRBV5-6 and TRBJ2-2; 7 nucleotides align to TRBD2. Germline lookup yields CDR1 SGHDT and CDR2 YYEEEE. With V trimmed by 2 bases and J by 4 bases, 8 bases remained unmatched. The CDR3 length is 16 residues. As DNA, the CDR3 is TGTGCCAGCAGCTTCGTTGGCGGGAGATCCACCGGGGAGCTGTTTTTT. Amino acid sequence: CASSFVGGRSTGELFF.

This clone has only one observation. The genes are TRBV30 and TRBJ1-4, with 7 bases fitting TRBD1. With V trimmed by 0 bases and J by 7 bases, 2 bases remained unmatched. The germline V gene has CDR1 GTSNPN and CDR2 SVGIG (reference sequence). This CDR3 comprises 13 residues. CDR3 DNA sequence: TGTGCCTGGAGTGTACAGGGGACTGAAAAACTGTTTTTT. Protein: CAWSVQGTEKLFF.

The gene calls are TRBV6-5 and TRBJ2-7; D possibly matches TRBD1 or TRBD2 (6 bases each). Trimming stripped 2 bases from V and 4 bases from J, with 15 bases between. CDR3 length: 15 residues. Germline CDR1 reads MNHEY; CDR2 reads SVGAGI. CDR3 amino acids: CASSYRPGGQYEQYF. Here the CDR3 DNA reads TGTGCCAGCAGTTACCGGCCTGGGGGGCAGTACGAGCAGTACTTC.

The V gene is TRBV25-1, the J gene TRBJ2-2, with a weak D call TRBD2 (5 bases). There are 15 residues in the CDR3. Trimming removed 4 bases from V and 2 bases from J, with 11 bases in between. The germline CDR1 and CDR2 sequences are MGHDK and SYGVNS. DNA of the CDR3: TGTGCCAGCAGTGGTCATCGGGGAAACACCGGGGAGCTGTTTTTT. As protein: CASSGHRGNTGELFF.

CDR3 residues: CASSVSTEAFF. The CDR3 nucleotides read TGTGCCAGCAGTGTGAGCACTGAAGCTTTCTTT. The chain joins TRBV6-6 to TRBJ1-1; D not resolved. Per germline, CDR1 MNHNY and CDR2 SVGAGI (reference sequence). This CDR3 has 11 amino acids. The ends were cut back, 5 bases at V and 4 bases at J, with 5 bases in the middle.

Concerning this clone itself: Other DNA sequences in this specimen translate into the identical CDR3. The V gene is TRBV28, the J gene TRBJ2-7, with D possibly matching TRBD1 (6 bases). Trimming shortened V by 5 bases and J by 2 bases, and 10 bases separated the two germline ends. There are 13 residues in the CDR3. Germline loops: CDR1 MDHEN, CDR2 SYDVKM. This chain's CDR3 is CASSPGQPYEQYF. The CDR3 DNA is TGTGCCAGCAGTCCAGGACAGCCCTACGAGCAGTACTTC.

For this clone: At the DNA level, this CDR3 is encoded by other sequences in the same sample as well. The chain employs TRBV20-1 and TRBJ1-2; possible D gene TRBD1, 5 bases. The CDR3 has 11 amino acids. Looked up from germline, CDR1 is DFQATT and CDR2 is SNEGSKA (reference sequence). V lost 6 bases, J lost 5 bases, and 10 bases lay in between. The CDR3 protein is CSARDIYGYTF. DNA for the CDR3: TGCAGTGCCAGGGATATATATGGCTACACCTTC.

The CDR3 loop is CACRRQETQYF. The CDR3 coding sequence is TGTGCCTGCCGGCGTCAAGAGACCCAGTACTTC. The V call is TRBV30, the J call TRBJ2-5; unclear D gene. Trimming removed 6 bases from V and 2 bases from J, with 7 bases in between. The CDR3 runs to 11 residues. Germline V gene lookup returns CDR1 GTSNPN and CDR2 SVGIG (reference sequence).

Of note for this clone: Just one base apart from a much larger clone, this may be a read error. The chain recombines TRBV5-6 with TRBJ1-4; D not resolved. The CDR3 sequence is 14 residues long. The V gene's germline CDR1 is SGHDT and CDR2 YYEEEE. The V gene lost 0 bases and the J gene lost 7 bases, with 10 bases spanning the gap. The CDR3, as DNA: TGTGCCAGCAGCTTGGAACACCATAGTGAAAAACTGTTTTTT. Encoded protein: CASSLEHHSEKLFF.

This chain joins TRBV5-8 and TRBJ2-5, with D tentatively TRBD1 or TRBD2 (5 bases each). This CDR3 region has 12 residues. With 2 bases removed from V and 8 bases from J, the gap between germline ends came to 10 bases. Germline V lookup: CDR1 SGHTS, CDR2 YDEGEE. CDR3 region: CASSLRDGTQYF. The CDR3, as DNA: TGTGCCAGCAGCTTACGGGACGGTACCCAGTACTTC.

For this clone: A far larger clone is a single base away, which makes a read error likely. The genes are TRBV6-4 and TRBJ2-4; TRBD2 is a possible D gene (5 bases). The CDR3 contains 13 residues. The V gene lost 3 bases and the J gene lost 5 bases, with 8 bases spanning the gap. The germline CDR1 and CDR2 sequences are MRHNA and SNTAGT. The CDR3 DNA reads TGTGCCAGCAGTGAGACTATCGAAAACATTCAGTACTTC. Protein: CASSETIENIQYF.

The chain joins TRBV5-1 to TRBJ2-1, with 8 bases matching TRBD1. Germline assignment: CDR1 SGHRS and CDR2 YFSETQ. The CDR3 has 13 residues. The junction had 5 bases not matched to a gene; V was cut back by 4 bases and J by 8 bases. The CDR3 sequence is CASSRQGNYEQFF. The CDR3 nucleotides are TGCGCCAGCAGCCGACAGGGGAACTATGAGCAGTTCTTC. Full variable domain (remainder filled in from reference TRBV5-1 and TRBJ2-1): KAGVTQTPRYLIKTRGQQVTLSCSPISGHRSVSWYQQTPGQGLQFLFEYFSETQRNKGNFPGRFSGRQFSNSRSEMNVSTLELGDSALYLCASSRQGNYEQFFGPGTRLTVL.

V gene TRBV6-1 combines with J gene TRBJ1-1; a possible D gene is TRBD1 (5 bases). Trimming removed 3 bases at V and 6 bases at J, with 20 bases between. The CDR3 covers 16 residues. Germline V gene sequence: CDR1 MNHNS, CDR2 SASEGT. The CDR3 coding sequence is TGTGCCAGCAGTGACGCTTTGGGCGGCGGGGGGGCTGAAGCTTTCTTT. Protein product: CASSDALGGGGAEAFF.

The chain is built from TRBV20-1 and TRBJ2-3; D remains ambiguous. Germline V gives CDR1 DFQATT, CDR2 SNEGSKA (reference sequence). The V and J ends lost 4 bases and 2 bases respectively, with 4 bases between them. CDR3 length: 11 amino acids. The CDR3 is CSATYTDTQYF. The CDR3 DNA follows: TGCAGTGCTACCTACACAGATACGCAGTATTTT.

The gene calls are TRBV9 and TRBJ2-2, with D unclear. V shed 9 bases and J shed 7 bases, with 10 bases lying between them. CDR1 SGDLS and CDR2 YYNGEE come from the germline V gene. This CDR3 region has 11 residues. CDR3: CATRRSGELFF. The CDR3 nucleotides read TGTGCCACCAGACGGAGCGGGGAGCTGTTTTTT.

As concerns this clone: One base separates it from a far larger clone, so it is likely a read error. V and J are TRBV29-1 and TRBJ2-2; 9 bases fit TRBD1. The CDR3 is 15 amino acids. CDR1 is SQVTM and CDR2 is ANQGSEA in the germline V gene. The V segment lost 3 bases and the J segment 7 bases; nucleotides outside the gene matches: 9. CDR3 sequence reads: CSVEWGQGGDGELFF. The CDR3 coding sequence is TGCAGCGTTGAGTGGGGACAGGGCGGCGACGGGGAGCTGTTTTTT.

V usage is TRBV5-4 and J usage is TRBJ2-2; TRBD2 aligns across 14 bases. Germline values: CDR1 SGHNT, CDR2 YYREEE (reference sequence). V lost 3 bases and J lost 6; bases outside the gene matches: 4. The CDR3 sequence is 16 residues long. CDR3 region: CASSWGLAGVPGELFF. As DNA, the CDR3 is TGTGCCAGCAGCTGGGGACTAGCGGGAGTTCCCGGGGAGCTGTTTTTT. Looking up the rest from reference TRBV5-4 and TRBJ2-2 gives the full variable domain: ETGVTQSPTHLIKTRGQQVTLRCSSQSGHNTVSWYQQALGQGPQFIFQYYREEENGRGNFPPRFSGLQFPNYSSELNVNALELDDSALYLCASSWGLAGVPGELFFGEGSRLTVL.

The chain carries TRBV20-1 and TRBJ2-1; D gene unclear. The CDR3 has 11 residues. CDR1 DFQATT and CDR2 SNEGSKA come from the germline V gene (reference sequence). V lost 0 bases, J lost 12 bases, and 9 bases lay in between. The CDR3: CSARDVTSQFF. The CDR3 bases are TGCAGTGCTAGAGATGTGACTTCGCAGTTCTTC.

V usage is TRBV7-9 and J usage is TRBJ2-1; maybe TRBD2 (5 bases). Germline V gene data show CDR1 as SEHNR and CDR2 as FQNEAQ (reference sequence). The CDR3 spans 13 residues. V lost 5 bases to trimming and J lost 4 bases, with 9 bases between them. CDR3 region: CASSPGIYNEQFF. CDR3 nucleotides: TGTGCCAGCAGCCCGGGGATTTACAATGAGCAGTTCTTC.

This chain joins TRBV7-3 and TRBJ2-2; 8 nucleotides match TRBD2. CDR3 length: 16 amino acids. V lost 5 bases to trimming and J lost 1 base; unmatched junction nucleotides: 6. Germline V gene data show CDR1 as SGHTA and CDR2 as FQGTGA. The CDR3 DNA reads TGTGCCAGCAGCCGTTTAGCGGGGATGAACACCGGGGAGCTGTTTTTT. It specifies CASSRLAGMNTGELFF.

This clone was recorded a few times. V usage is TRBV27 and J usage is TRBJ2-2; no clear D gene. Germline V gives CDR1 MNHEY, CDR2 SMNVEV (reference sequence). V was shortened by 5 bases and J by 6 bases, with 10 bases between the two germline ends. The CDR3 is 13 residues long. The CDR3 here is CASSPSTPGELFF. The CDR3 DNA follows: TGTGCCAGCAGTCCTTCAACACCCGGGGAGCTGTTTTTT.